The text below deals with one TCR beta chain. Its antigen is currently not known. Base-call qualities are not available, and no considerably larger clone is one nucleotide away. These data are taken from a study of blood T cell repertoires in COVID-19 (TCRdb year 2020). Background on the whole study: Samples from collaborators originated in the United States, Italy and Spain and spanned both the acute and convalescent phases of COVID-19. The material from the prospective study consisted of cDNA or gDNA derived from T cells, B-cell-depleted T cells, or PBMCs. Subjects who had been exposed to COVID-19, were actively infected with it, or had recovered from it provided the deeply sampled blood TCRbeta repertoires that made up the dataset. The repertoires were released in a freely available public database intended as a resource for research on the immune response to SARS-CoV-2. Samples were obtained from the ongoing ImmuneRACE study (first 160 participants) and from 1,254 subjects provided by 6 global collaborators. A de-identified subject ID, COVID-19 status, age in years and sex were almost always included in the sample metadata. HLA class I and class II types, where available, came from metadata supplied by the sample provider rather than from assay-based typing.

TCRbeta CDR3 regions were amplified from genomic DNA by means of the immunoSEQ Assay, a bias-controlled multiplex PCR. In the authors' own workflow: Within the assay, amplification of reference gene primers was used to estimate how many nucleated cells each sample contained. To quantify the absolute abundance of each unique TCRbeta CDR3 rearrangement, sequence reads were collapsed and filtered. For each sample, productive Simpson clonality was calculated by taking the square root of Simpson's diversity index across productive rearrangements. Drawn from immuneACCESS, this table holds only the in-frame rearrangements with V and J called that TCRdb kept. Clones are partly lost; checked studies trace under half to an unresolved V gene and leave the rest unexplained. V, J and clone size are those of that table, while D and trimming were read from the DNA. The sample contains around 80,000 clones, 65% to 85% of them found a single time. The top ten clonotypes cover roughly 30% of the sample.

Study-wide conclusions, independent of this receptor: The amount of clinical and demographic metadata varied by source and participant and was provided uncurated.

CDR1 is given as LGHDT and CDR2 as YNNKEL, both from the germline V gene (reference sequence). The CDR3 holds 19 amino acids from the cysteine to the phenylalanine. Only CDR3 DNA is held: 57 bases, read in frame from base 1. Trimming costs V 2 bases and J 3 bases, and their ends lie 24 bases apart. Collaborating institutions collected whole blood in K2EDTA tubes following their own protocols. For TCRbeta analysis, collaborators shipped samples in one of three forms: frozen whole blood, isolated PBMCs, or DNA extracted from either of those sample types. Recombination joined TRBV3-1 (or the pseudogene TRBV3-2) with TRBJ2-3; perhaps TRBD2 is the D gene, with 6 bases matching. This receptor was identified in a woman older than 75 with acute or convalescent COVID-19. The sample taken for sequencing was peripheral blood. The sequenced DNA is TGTGCCAGCAGCCAACAAAGGGGACCCGGGAGTGGAGGAACAGATACGCAGTATTTT. Translated, this is CASSQQRGPGSGGTDTQYF.